This T cell receptor beta chain was obtained from a study of blood T cells in healthy people across ages (dated by TCRdb to the mid-2010s). A note on the overall study: In model experiments, template switching captured roughly one uniquely barcoded TCR beta cDNA molecule for every two T cells. Age-related changes in TCR beta repertoire diversity were measured in the study by deep sequencing normalized with unique cDNA molecular identifiers. To avoid experimental bias, donors of different ages were randomly spread across the sequencing lanes. The study analyzed two additional independent replicas of 1 million unique cDNA reads from the same blood draw for two donors, one aged 18 to 29 and one aged 80 or older. Four age groups were formed from the donors: young (average around 15 years), middle-aged (more than 35), aged (62) and long-lived (about 80).

The roughly 37 donors, aged 6 to 90 years, were systemically healthy Caucasian individuals from Russia. About 9.6 milliliters of peripheral blood were collected from each donor into EDTA-treated Vacutainer tubes. Ficoll-Paque density-gradient centrifugation was used to isolate PBMCs, with at least 6 million obtained per sample. Trizol reagent was used to extract total RNA from the PBMCs, yielding at least 5 micrograms per sample. Naive CD45RAhigh/CD27high T cell percentages were measured by flow cytometry on a PBMC aliquot from every donor. Libraries came from 5' RACE. The sequencer was an Illumina HiSeq 2500. A second PCR of about 7 to 12 cycles was performed with a sample-barcoded 5' primer and a J-beta primer mix. Each TCR beta cDNA molecule received a unique molecular identifier from a template-switch 5' adaptor carrying 12 random nucleotides. At least 2.5 million CDR3-containing paired-end reads were obtained from each sample. First-strand cDNA synthesis was performed from all RNA using the Mint cDNA synthesis kit, with priming by a TRBC-specific oligonucleotide. After uracil-DNA glycosylase treatment, a first 18-cycle PCR used universal primers M1SS and BC2_uni_R on all cDNA. Regarding the original processing steps: Each sample was normalized by randomly selecting 1 million high-quality reads, each carrying a distinct molecular identifier. Reads sharing molecular identifiers were discarded rather than binned into consensus sequences. MiTCR, with a Q25 quality threshold and the strictest error-elimination algorithm, was used for CDR3 identification, clonotype clustering and error correction. A nonparametric unseen species model with Euler transformation was used to estimate lower-bound total TCR beta diversity. The public sequencing data were trimmed at Q25 with fastp and processed into clonotypes with MiXCR by TCRdb, which kept only in-frame beta chains. Every distinct CDR3 protein forms one entry, paired with its most common genes and DNA. The V and J calls follow TCRdb's processing rather than the paper's. This sample holds about 1.6 million distinct CDR3 sequences; 30% to 40% were observed only once. The ten largest clones add up to approximately 11% of the sample.

Summary of the overall study and its limitations: The CMV infection status of donors was not known, potentially confounding age-related changes in expanded clonotypes. Compared with the aged group, the long-lived group had more naive CD4+ T cells, fewer expanded clones and increased TCR diversity, a pattern suggesting age selection. There was a strong correlation between observed TCR beta diversity and the percentage of naive T cells measured by flow cytometry. Conclusive comparison of naive and antigen-experienced compartments was prevented by the profiling of bulk unsorted PBMCs. Estimates of total diversity based on one million sequenced T cells were regarded as lower bounds and as underestimates. Observed TCR beta diversity per million T cells fell roughly linearly with age, and a significant reduction was already apparent by age around 40.

This clonotype appeared a few times. It lacks a known antigen. No base quality information exists; no much larger clone differs at one position. From the germline V gene, CDR1 is SGHVS and CDR2 is FNYEAQ. Germline trimming amounts to 4 bases on V and 5 bases on J, with 10 as the count of junction bases outside the gene matches. CDR3 length: 16 amino acids, cysteine to phenylalanine. Just CDR3 DNA is preserved here, 48 bases in frame from base 1. The chain links TRBV7-6 with TRBJ2-5; 10 bases in the junction line up with TRBD2. Source material: blood. The source is a woman aged 30 to 39 in good health. The nucleotides are TGTGCCAGCAGCTCCCGAGGTAGCGGGGGGCGGGAGACCCAGTACTTC. The encoded protein is CASSSRGSGGRETQYF. Extended through the reference TRBV7-6 and TRBJ2-5 proteins, this CDR3 yields the full variable domain: GAGVSQSPRYKVTKRGQDVALRCDPISGHVSLYWYRQALGQGPEFLTYFNYEAQQDKSGLPNDRFSAERPEGSISTLTIQRTEQRDSAMYRCASSSRGSGGRETQYFGPGTRLLVL.